This is a list of T cell receptor beta chains from one sample in a study of blood T cell repertoires in COVID-19. Data came from immunoSEQ multiplex PCR; TCRdb stores just in-frame clones and leaves some out. This table has 120,000 to 150,000 clones, around four fifths appearing once. Material: peripheral blood. These receptors were taken from a human donor in a cohort sampled during active COVID-19. The conserved cysteine and the conserved F or W are not part of the CDR3 here. A clone size is listed for some rows: how often the clone was seen (once, few, many), or a class if it is expanded.

clone size,V gene,J gene,CDR3 protein
.,TRBV7-7,TRBJ2-3,ASSSSPGGDTQY
few,TRBV5-1,TRBJ2-2,ASSRDRPNTGELF
.,TRBV7-3,TRBJ1-5,ASSLNPNQPQH
.,TRBV6-5,TRBJ2-1,ASTPDGLATNEQF
.,TRBV28,TRBJ2-2,ASGRGGNTGELF
.,TRBV18,TRBJ2-5,ASSPTPPAGGLETQY
.,TRBV29-1,TRBJ2-1,SVDPRDSYNEQF
.,TRBV19,TRBJ2-3,ASSIDPVAWREGDTQY
.,TRBV5-4,TRBJ2-7,ASSEFDEQY
.,TRBV10-3,TRBJ1-1,AISEKQMNTEAF
.,TRBV28,TRBJ2-5,ASSPGLAGETQY
.,TRBV6-5,TRBJ2-1,ASGAWGQYNEQF
.,TRBV7-2,TRBJ1-2,ASSLAPGEGYGYT
.,TRBV28,TRBJ2-3,ASSGTDSPSGTDTQY
.,TRBV4-1,TRBJ1-5,ASSQVNNNQPQH
.,TRBV12-5,TRBJ1-1,ASRETQNTEAF
.,TRBV18,TRBJ1-2,ASSPGTDYGYT
.,TRBV6-5,TRBJ2-7,ASSRSAPATYEQY
.,TRBV19,TRBJ2-7,ASSIRQYSYEQY
.,TRBV5-1,TRBJ2-1,ASSPGGGENEQF
.,TRBV6-6,TRBJ1-2,ASRLQGNGYT
.,TRBV7-2,TRBJ2-1,ASSLAGSGSIEQF
.,TRBV27,TRBJ1-5,ASSAEGQVLNQPQH
.,TRBV6-2/TRBV6-3,TRBJ2-5,ASSPLAGEETQY
.,TRBV5-1,TRBJ2-3,ASSYENRRTDTQY
.,TRBV20-1,TRBJ2-1,SASPGGYINEQF
.,TRBV27,TRBJ1-5,ASSLTYSNQPQH
.,TRBV11-2,TRBJ2-1,ASSSRLAGAGEQF
.,TRBV7-2,TRBJ2-5,ASRGTGGQETQY
.,TRBV3-1/TRBV3-2,TRBJ2-3,ASSGGHSTDTQY
.,TRBV12-5,TRBJ1-4,ASRRDRANEKLF
.,TRBV21-1,TRBJ2-3,ASSETPGGPPSTDTQY
.,TRBV6-1,TRBJ1-1,ASSGGLSGLNTEAF
.,TRBV19,TRBJ2-1,ASTPPDRYNEQF
.,TRBV9,TRBJ1-2,ASSPPGQIYGYT
.,TRBV9,TRBJ2-3,ASSPGTALNSTQY
.,TRBV5-1,TRBJ2-5,ASSLGVAGGRSGTQY
.,TRBV29-1,TRBJ2-1,SALLDVSYNEQF
.,TRBV4-2,TRBJ2-2,ASSQYGQGGGELF